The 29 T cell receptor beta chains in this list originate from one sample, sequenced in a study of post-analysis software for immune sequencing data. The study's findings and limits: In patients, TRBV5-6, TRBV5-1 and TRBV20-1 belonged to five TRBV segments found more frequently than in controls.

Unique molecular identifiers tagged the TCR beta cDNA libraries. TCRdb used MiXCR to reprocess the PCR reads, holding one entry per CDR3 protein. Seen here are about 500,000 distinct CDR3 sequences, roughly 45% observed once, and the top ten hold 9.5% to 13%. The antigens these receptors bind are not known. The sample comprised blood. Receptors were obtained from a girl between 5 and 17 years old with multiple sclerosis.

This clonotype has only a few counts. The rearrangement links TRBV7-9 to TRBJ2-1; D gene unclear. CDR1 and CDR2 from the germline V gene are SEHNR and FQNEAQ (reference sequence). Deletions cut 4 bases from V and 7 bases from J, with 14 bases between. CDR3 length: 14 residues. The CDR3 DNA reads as TGTGCCAGCAGCTCCCGCTCTGCTGATAATGAGCAGTTCTTC. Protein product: CASSSRSADNEQFF.

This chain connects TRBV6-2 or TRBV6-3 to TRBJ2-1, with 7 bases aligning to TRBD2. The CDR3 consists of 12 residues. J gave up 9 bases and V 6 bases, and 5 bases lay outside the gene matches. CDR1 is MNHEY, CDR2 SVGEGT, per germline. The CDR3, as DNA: TGTGCCAGCAGCCAAACTAGCGCTGAGCAGTTCTTC. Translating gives CASSQTSAEQFF.

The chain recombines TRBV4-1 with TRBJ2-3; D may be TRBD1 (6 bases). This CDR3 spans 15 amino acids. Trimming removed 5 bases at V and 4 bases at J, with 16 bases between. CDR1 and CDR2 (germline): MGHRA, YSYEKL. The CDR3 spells CASSSGSGAADTQYF. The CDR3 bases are TGCGCCAGCAGCTCGGGGTCAGGGGCGGCAGATACGCAGTATTTT.

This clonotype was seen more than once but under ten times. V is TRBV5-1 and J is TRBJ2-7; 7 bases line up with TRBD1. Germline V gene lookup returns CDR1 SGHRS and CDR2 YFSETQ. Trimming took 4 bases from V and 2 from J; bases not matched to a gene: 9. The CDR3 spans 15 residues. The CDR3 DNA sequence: TGCGCCAGCAGCCAAAAGGACAGGCCCACCTACGAGCAGTACTTC. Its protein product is CASSQKDRPTYEQYF.

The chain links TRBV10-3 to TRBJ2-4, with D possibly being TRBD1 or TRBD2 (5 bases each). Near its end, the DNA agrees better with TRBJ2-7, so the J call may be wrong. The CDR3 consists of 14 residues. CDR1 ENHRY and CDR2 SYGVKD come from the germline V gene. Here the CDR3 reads CAISPRGRAYEQYF. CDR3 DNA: TGTGCCATCAGTCCTCGGGGCCGCGCCTACGAGCAGTACTTC.

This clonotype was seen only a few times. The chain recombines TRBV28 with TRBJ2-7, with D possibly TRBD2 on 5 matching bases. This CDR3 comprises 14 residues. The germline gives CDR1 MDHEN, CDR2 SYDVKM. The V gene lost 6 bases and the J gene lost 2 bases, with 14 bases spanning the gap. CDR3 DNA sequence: TGTGCCAGCAGCCCCGGAGGAAATGCCTACGAGCAGTACTTC. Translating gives CASSPGGNAYEQYF. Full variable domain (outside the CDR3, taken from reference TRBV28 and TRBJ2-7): DVKVTQSSRYLVKRTGEKVFLECVQDMDHENMFWYRQDPGLGLRLIYFSYDVKMKEKGDIPEGYSVSREKKERFSLILESASTNQTSMYLCASSPGGNAYEQYFGPGTRLTVT.

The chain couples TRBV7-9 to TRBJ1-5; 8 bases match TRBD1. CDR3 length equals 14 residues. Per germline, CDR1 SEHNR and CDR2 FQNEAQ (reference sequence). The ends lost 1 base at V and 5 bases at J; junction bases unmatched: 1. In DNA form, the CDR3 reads TGTGCCAGCAGCTTAGGGGACAGGTATCAGCCCCAGCATTTT. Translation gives CASSLGDRYQPQHF.

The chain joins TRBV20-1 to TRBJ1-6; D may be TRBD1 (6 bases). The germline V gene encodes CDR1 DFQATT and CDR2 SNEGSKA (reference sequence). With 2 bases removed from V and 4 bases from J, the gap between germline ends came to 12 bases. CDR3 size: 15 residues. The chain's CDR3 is CSARNVQGYNSPLHF. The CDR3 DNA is TGCAGTGCTAGAAACGTACAGGGATATAATTCACCCCTCCACTTT.

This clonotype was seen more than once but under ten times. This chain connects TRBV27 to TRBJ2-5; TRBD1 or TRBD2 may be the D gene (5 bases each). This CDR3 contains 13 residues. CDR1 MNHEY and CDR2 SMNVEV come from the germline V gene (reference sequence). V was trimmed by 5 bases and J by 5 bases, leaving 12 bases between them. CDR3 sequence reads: CASSTGRRETQYF. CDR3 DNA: TGTGCCAGCAGTACGGGGCGCCGGGAGACCCAGTACTTC.

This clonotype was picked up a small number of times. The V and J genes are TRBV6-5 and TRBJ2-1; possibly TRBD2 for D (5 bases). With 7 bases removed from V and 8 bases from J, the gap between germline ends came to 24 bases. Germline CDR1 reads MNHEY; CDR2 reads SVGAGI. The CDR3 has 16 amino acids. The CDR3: CASTPGGLLTNDEQFF. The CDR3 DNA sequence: TGTGCCAGCACCCCCGGTGGACTCCTAACAAACGATGAGCAGTTCTTC.

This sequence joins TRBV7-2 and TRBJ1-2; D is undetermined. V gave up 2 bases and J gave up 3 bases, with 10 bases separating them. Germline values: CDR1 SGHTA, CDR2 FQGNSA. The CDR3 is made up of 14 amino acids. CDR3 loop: CASSLSLLYYGYTF. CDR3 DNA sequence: TGTGCCAGCAGCTTATCCCTTCTTTACTATGGCTACACCTTC.

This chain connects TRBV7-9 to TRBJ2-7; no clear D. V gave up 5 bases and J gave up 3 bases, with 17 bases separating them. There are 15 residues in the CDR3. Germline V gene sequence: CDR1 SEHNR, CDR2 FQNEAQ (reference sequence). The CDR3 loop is CASSPVLGLGYEQYF. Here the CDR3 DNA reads TGTGCCAGCAGCCCCGTTCTAGGGCTGGGCTACGAGCAGTACTTC.

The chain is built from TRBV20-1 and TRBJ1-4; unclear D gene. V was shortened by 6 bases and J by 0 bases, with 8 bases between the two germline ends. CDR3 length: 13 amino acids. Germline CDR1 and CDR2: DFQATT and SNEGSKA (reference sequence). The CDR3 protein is CSAEVSTNEKLFF. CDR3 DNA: TGCAGTGCCGAGGTTTCAACTAATGAAAAACTGTTTTTT.

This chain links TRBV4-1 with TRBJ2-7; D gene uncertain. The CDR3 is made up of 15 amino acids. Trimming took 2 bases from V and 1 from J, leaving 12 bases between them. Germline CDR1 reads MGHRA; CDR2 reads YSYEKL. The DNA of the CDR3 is TGCGCCAGCAGCCAAACCCCCCTCGGTTCCTACGAGCAGTACTTC. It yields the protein CASSQTPLGSYEQYF.

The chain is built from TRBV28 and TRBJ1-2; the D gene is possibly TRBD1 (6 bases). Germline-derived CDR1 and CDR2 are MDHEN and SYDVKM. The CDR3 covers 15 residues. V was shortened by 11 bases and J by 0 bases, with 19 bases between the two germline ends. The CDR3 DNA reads TGTGCCGGCATGGAAACAGGGATCACTAACTATGGCTACACCTTC. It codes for CAGMETGITNYGYTF.

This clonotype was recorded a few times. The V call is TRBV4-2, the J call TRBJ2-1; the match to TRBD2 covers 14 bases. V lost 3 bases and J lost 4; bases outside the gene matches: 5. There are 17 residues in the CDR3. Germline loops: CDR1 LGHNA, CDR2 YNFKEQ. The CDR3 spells CASSHLGLAGAYNEQFF. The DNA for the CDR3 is TGTGCCAGCAGCCATCTGGGACTAGCGGGAGCTTACAATGAGCAGTTCTTC.

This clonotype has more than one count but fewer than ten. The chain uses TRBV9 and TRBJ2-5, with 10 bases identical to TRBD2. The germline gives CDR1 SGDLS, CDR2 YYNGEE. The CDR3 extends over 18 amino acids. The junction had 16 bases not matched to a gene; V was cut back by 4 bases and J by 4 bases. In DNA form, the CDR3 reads TGTGCCAGCAGCCTCGGGAGCGGGAGGGCCGAATGGGGAGAGACCCAGTACTTC. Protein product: CASSLGSGRAEWGETQYF.

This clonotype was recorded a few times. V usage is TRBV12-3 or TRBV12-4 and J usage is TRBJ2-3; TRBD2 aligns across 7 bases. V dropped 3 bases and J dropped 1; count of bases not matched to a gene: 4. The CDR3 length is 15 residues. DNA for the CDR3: TGTGCCAGCAGTTTGTTTCTAGCGGGCACAGATACGCAGTATTTT. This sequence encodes CASSLFLAGTDTQYF.

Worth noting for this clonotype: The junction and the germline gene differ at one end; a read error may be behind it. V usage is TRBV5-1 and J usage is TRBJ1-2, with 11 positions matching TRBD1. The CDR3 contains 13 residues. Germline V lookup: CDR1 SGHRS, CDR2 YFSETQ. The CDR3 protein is CTSSGGQGVSYTF. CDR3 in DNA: TGCACCAGCAGCGGGGGACAGGGGGTTAGCTACACCTTC.

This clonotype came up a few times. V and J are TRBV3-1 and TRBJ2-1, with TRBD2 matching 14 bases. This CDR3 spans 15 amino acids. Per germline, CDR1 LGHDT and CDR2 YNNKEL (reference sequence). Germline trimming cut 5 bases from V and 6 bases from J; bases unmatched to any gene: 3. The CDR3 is CASSETSGRGNEQFF. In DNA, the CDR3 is TGTGCCAGCAGCGAGACTAGCGGGAGGGGCAATGAGCAGTTCTTC.

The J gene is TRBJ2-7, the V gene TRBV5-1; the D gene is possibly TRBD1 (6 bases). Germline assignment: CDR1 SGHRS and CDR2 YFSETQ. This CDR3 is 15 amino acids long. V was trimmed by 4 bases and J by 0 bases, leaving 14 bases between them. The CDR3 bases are TGCGCCAGCAGCAACGAACAGGGAAGCTCCTACGAGCAGTACTTC. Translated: CASSNEQGSSYEQYF.

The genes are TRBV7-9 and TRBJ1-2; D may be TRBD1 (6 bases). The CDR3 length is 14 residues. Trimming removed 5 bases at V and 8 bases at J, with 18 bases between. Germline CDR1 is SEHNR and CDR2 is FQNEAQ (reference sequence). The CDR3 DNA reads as TGTGCCAGCAGCCAACTGGGGGCGGAATACGGCTACACCTTC. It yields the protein CASSQLGAEYGYTF. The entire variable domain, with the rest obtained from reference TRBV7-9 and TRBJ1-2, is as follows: DTGVSQNPRHKITKRGQNVTFRCDPISEHNRLYWYRQTLGQGPEFLTYFQNEAQLEKSRLLSDRFSAERPKGSFSTLEIQRTEQGDSAMYLCASSQLGAEYGYTFGSGTRLTVV.

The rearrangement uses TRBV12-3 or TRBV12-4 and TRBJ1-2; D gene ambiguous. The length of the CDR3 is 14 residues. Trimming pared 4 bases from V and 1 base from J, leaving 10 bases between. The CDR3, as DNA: TGTGCCAGCAGTTCAGGACGGAATAACTATGGCTACACCTTC. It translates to CASSSGRNNYGYTF.

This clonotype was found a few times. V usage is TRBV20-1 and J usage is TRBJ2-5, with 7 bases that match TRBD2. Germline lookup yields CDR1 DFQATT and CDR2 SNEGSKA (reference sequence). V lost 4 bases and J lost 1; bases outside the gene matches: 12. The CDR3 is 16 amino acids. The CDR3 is CSATLPSGDFQETQYF. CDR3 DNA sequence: TGCAGTGCTACGCTTCCCAGCGGGGACTTCCAAGAGACCCAGTACTTC.

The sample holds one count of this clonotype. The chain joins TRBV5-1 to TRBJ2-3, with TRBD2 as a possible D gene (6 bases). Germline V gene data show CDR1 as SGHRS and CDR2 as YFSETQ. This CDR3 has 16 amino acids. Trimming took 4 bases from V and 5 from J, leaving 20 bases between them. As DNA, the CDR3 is TGCGCCAGCAGCCCATATAGCGGTGGGGGAGAAGATACGCAGTATTTT. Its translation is CASSPYSGGGEDTQYF.

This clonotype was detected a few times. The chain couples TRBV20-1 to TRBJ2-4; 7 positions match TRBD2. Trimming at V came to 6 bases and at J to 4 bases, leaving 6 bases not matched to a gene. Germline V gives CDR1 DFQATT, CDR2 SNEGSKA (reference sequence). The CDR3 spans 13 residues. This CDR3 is CSASTGGKNIQYF. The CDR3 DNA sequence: TGCAGTGCATCGACGGGAGGAAAAAACATTCAGTACTTC.

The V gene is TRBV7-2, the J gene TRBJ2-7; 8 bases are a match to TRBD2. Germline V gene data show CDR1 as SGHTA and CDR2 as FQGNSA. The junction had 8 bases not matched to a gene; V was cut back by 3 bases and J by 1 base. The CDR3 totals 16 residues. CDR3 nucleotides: TGTGCCAGCAGCTTTGAGCGGGAGAAAGGGTCCTACGAGCAGTACTTC. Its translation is CASSFEREKGSYEQYF.

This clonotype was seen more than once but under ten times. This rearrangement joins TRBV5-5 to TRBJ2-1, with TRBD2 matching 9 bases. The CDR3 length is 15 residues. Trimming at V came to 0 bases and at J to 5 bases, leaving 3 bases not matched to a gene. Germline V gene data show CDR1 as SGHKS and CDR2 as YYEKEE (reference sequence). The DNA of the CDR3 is TGTGCCAGCAGCTTGGCCCTAGCGGGACACAATGAGCAGTTCTTC. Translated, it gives CASSLALAGHNEQFF.

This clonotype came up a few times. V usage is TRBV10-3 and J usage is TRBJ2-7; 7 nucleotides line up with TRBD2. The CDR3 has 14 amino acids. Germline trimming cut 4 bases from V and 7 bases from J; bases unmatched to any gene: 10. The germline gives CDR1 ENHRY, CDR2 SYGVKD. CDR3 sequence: CAISGLSGSGEQYF. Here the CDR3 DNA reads TGTGCCATCAGTGGCCTTAGCGGGTCGGGGGAGCAGTACTTC.